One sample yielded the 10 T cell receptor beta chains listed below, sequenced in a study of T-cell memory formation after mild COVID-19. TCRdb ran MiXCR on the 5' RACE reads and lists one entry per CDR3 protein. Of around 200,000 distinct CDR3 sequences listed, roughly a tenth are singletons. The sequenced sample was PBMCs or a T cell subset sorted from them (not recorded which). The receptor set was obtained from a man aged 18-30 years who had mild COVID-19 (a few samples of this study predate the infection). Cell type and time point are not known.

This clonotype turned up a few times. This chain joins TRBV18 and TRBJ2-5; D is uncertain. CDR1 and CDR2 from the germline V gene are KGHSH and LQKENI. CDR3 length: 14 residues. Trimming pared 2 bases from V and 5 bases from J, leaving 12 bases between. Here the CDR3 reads CASSPARDDETQYF. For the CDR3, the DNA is TGTGCCAGCTCACCAGCTAGGGATGATGAGACCCAGTACTTC.

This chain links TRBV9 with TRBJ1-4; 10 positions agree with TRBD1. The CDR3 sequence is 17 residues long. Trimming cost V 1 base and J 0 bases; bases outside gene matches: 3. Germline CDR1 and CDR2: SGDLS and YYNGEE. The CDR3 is CASSVSDRGATNEKLFF. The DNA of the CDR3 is TGTGCCAGCAGCGTATCGGACAGGGGGGCAACTAATGAAAAACTGTTTTTT.

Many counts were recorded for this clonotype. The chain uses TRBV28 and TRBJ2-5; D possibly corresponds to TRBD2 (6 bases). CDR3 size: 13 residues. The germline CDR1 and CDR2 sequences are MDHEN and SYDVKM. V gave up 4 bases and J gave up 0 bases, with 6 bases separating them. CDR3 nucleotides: TGTGCCAGCAGTTGGGGGGACCAAGAGACCCAGTACTTC. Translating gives CASSWGDQETQYF.

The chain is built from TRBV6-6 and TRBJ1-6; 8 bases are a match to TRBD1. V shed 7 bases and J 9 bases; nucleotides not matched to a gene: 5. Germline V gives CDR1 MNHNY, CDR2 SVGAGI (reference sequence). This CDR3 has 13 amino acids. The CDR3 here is CASTGQGGSPLHF. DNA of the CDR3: TGTGCCAGCACCGGACAGGGAGGTTCACCCCTCCACTTT.

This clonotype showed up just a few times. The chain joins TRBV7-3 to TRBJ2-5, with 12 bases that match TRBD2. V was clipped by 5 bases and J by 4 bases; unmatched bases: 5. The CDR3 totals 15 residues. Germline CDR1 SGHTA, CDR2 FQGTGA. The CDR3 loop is CASSATSGRPETQYF. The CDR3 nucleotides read TGTGCCAGCAGCGCGACTAGCGGGAGACCAGAGACCCAGTACTTC.

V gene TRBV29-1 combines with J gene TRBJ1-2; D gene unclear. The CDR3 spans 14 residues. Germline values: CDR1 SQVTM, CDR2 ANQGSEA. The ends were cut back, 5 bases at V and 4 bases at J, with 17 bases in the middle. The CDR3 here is CSVPELNPLYGYTF. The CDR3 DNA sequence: TGCAGCGTTCCCGAACTTAACCCTCTCTATGGCTACACCTTC.

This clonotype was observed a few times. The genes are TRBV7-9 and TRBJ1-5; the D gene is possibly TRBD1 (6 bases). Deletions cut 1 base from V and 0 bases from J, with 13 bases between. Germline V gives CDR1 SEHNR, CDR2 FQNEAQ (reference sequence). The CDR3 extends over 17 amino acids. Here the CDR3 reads CASSLDRGVYSNQPQHF. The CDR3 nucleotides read TGTGCCAGCAGCTTAGATAGGGGGGTGTATAGCAATCAGCCCCAGCATTTT.

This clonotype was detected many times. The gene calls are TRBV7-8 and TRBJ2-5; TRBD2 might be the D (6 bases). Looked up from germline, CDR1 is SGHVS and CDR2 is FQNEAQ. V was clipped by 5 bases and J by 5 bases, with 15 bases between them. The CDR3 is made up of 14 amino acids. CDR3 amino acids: CASSAGPGMETQYF. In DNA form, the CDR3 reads TGTGCCAGCAGCGCGGGACCGGGCATGGAGACCCAGTACTTC.

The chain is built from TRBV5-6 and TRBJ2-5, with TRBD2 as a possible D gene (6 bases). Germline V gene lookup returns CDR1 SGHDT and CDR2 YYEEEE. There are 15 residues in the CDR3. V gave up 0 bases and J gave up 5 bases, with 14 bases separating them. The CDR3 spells CASSLAVAGWETQYF. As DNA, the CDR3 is TGTGCCAGCAGCTTGGCGGTTGCGGGGTGGGAGACCCAGTACTTC.

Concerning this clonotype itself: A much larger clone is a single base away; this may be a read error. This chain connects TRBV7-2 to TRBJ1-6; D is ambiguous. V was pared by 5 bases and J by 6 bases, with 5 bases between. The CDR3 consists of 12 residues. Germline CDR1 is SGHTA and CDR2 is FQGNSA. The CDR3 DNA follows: TGTGCCAGCAGCACAACTAATTCACCCCTCCACTTT. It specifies CASSTTNSPLHF.